The 21 T cell receptor beta chains below were found in one sample sequenced in a study of blood T cell repertoires in COVID-19. Generated by immunoSEQ multiplex PCR, the TCRdb table keeps only in-frame clones and is missing some. The data show about 100,000 clones, about 90% seen once. The sequencing input was peripheral blood. These receptors all stem from a man aged 30 to 45 in a cohort sampled during active COVID-19.

The V gene is TRBV30, the J gene TRBJ1-4; a possible D gene is TRBD1 (5 bases). The V and J ends lost 4 bases and 8 bases respectively, with 14 bases between them. The CDR3 covers 13 residues. CDR1 and CDR2 (germline): GTSNPN, SVGIG (reference sequence). The DNA for the CDR3 is TGTGCCTGGAATCCCCAGGGAGGGGAAAAACTGTTTTTT. Its protein is CAWNPQGGEKLFF.

The V and J genes are TRBV7-2 and TRBJ2-5, with a possible D match to TRBD2 (5 bases). Germline-derived CDR1 and CDR2 are SGHTA and FQGNSA. The CDR3 length is 16 residues. V was cut by 2 bases and J by 8 bases, with 21 bases left in between. The CDR3 region has the DNA TGTGCCAGCAGCTTACAGGTGGACGAGTTGGGGAGAACCCAGTACTTC. Residues: CASSLQVDELGRTQYF.

The V gene is TRBV28, the J gene TRBJ2-3, with 9 bases aligning to TRBD2. V lost 6 bases to trimming and J lost 4 bases; unmatched junction nucleotides: 8. There are 15 residues in the CDR3. CDR1 is MDHEN and CDR2 is SYDVKM in the germline V gene. CDR3 in DNA: TGTGCCAGCAGCCAACCGGGACTAGCCGCAGATACGCAGTATTTT. Translated: CASSQPGLAADTQYF.

The rearrangement uses TRBV4-3 and TRBJ2-3; D remains ambiguous. Looked up from germline, CDR1 is LGHNA and CDR2 is YSLEER. The V and J ends lost 4 bases and 1 base respectively, with 12 bases between them. CDR3 length: 15 amino acids. CDR3 in DNA: TGCGCCAGCAGCCCCGTCACGGCGGGCACAGATACGCAGTATTTT. Encoded protein: CASSPVTAGTDTQYF.

The genes are TRBV18 and TRBJ2-5; the match to TRBD1 covers 8 bases. The CDR3 runs 15 residues. V was clipped by 5 bases and J by 2 bases; unmatched bases: 7. Germline CDR1 reads KGHSH; CDR2 reads LQKENI. The DNA of the CDR3 is TGTGCCAGCTCATCCGGGACAGGCACTCAAGAGACCCAGTACTTC. Its protein product is CASSSGTGTQETQYF.

This clone has just a few counts. V and J are TRBV7-2 and TRBJ1-5, with TRBD1 matching over 7 bases. This CDR3 comprises 14 residues. V lost 7 bases to trimming and J lost 3 bases; unmatched junction nucleotides: 6. Germline V CDR1 and CDR2: SGHTA, FQGNSA. CDR3 residues: CASNIQGSNQPQHF. As DNA, the CDR3 is TGTGCCAGCAACATACAGGGGTCCAATCAGCCCCAGCATTTT.

This rearrangement joins TRBV9 to TRBJ1-1; D may be TRBD1 (5 bases). V dropped 7 bases and J dropped 2 bases, with 9 bases sitting between them. Looked up from germline, CDR1 is SGDLS and CDR2 is YYNGEE. There are 12 residues in the CDR3. The CDR3 DNA reads as TGTGCCAGCGGGGCTATAAACACTGAAGCTTTCTTT. Translating it yields CASGAINTEAFF.

This sequence joins TRBV10-2 and TRBJ1-2; D possibly corresponds to TRBD1 (6 bases). Germline values: CDR1 WSHSY, CDR2 SAAADI. The length of the CDR3 is 13 residues. Trimming pared 6 bases from V and 3 bases from J, leaving 11 bases between. CDR3 nucleotide sequence: TGCGCCAGCAGACAGGGTGGAGACTATGGCTACACCTTC. This encodes CASRQGGDYGYTF.

This rearrangement joins TRBV5-1 to TRBJ2-3; 9 nucleotides match TRBD2. V dropped 4 bases and J dropped 3; count of bases not matched to a gene: 3. The CDR3 is 14 amino acids. CDR1 and CDR2 (germline): SGHRS, YFSETQ. CDR3 in amino acids: CASSGGGATDTQYF. As DNA, the CDR3 is TGCGCCAGCAGCGGCGGGGGGGCTACAGATACGCAGTATTTT.

For the CDR3, the DNA is TGTGCCACCAGCAGGGTCACTCCGGGACTAGCGGGGGCGCCGAGCTCCTACGAGCAGTACTTC. This sequence encodes CATSRVTPGLAGAPSSYEQYF. The chain recombines TRBV15 with TRBJ2-7, with 14 positions matching TRBD2. Germline lookup yields CDR1 LNHNV and CDR2 YYDKDF (reference sequence). This CDR3 spans 21 amino acids. Trimming removed 3 bases from V and 0 bases from J; junction bases left unmatched: 16.

V usage is TRBV15 and J usage is TRBJ2-7; 7 nucleotides agree with TRBD1. V shed 1 base, J shed 3 bases, and the junction held 3 bases outside the gene matches. This CDR3 has 14 residues. The germline gives CDR1 LNHNV, CDR2 YYDKDF (reference sequence). The CDR3 protein is CATSRGGDSYEQYF. As DNA, the CDR3 is TGTGCCACCAGCAGAGGTGGGGACAGCTACGAGCAGTACTTC.

The J gene is TRBJ2-1, the V gene TRBV24-1; TRBD1 agrees at 7 bases. Germline CDR1 is KGHDR and CDR2 is SFDVKD. The V segment lost 1 base and the J segment 4 bases; nucleotides outside the gene matches: 12. The CDR3 is 18 residues long. The CDR3 spells CATSDFKRAGTAYNEQFF. The CDR3 bases are TGTGCCACCAGTGATTTCAAGAGGGCCGGGACAGCTTACAATGAGCAGTTCTTC.

The chain combines TRBV7-2 with TRBJ1-5; D ambiguous. The ends were cut back, 5 bases at V and 0 bases at J, with 8 bases in the middle. Germline values: CDR1 SGHTA, CDR2 FQGNSA. The CDR3 is made up of 14 amino acids. The CDR3 spells CASSLQNSNQPQHF. The CDR3 coding sequence is TGTGCCAGCAGCCTACAGAATAGCAATCAGCCCCAGCATTTT. The full variable domain, with the rest looked up from reference TRBV7-2 and TRBJ1-5, is GAGVSQSPSNKVTEKGKDVELRCDPISGHTALYWYRQSLGQGLEFLIYFQGNSAPDKSGLPSDRFSAERTGGSVSTLTIQRTQQEDSAVYLCASSLQNSNQPQHFGDGTRLSIL.

V usage is TRBV4-2 and J usage is TRBJ2-7; TRBD2 is a possible D gene (5 bases). Between the trimmed V and J ends, which lost 1 base and 2 bases, there was a span of 9 bases. The CDR3 contains 14 residues. The V gene's germline CDR1 is LGHNA and CDR2 YNFKEQ. CDR3 residues: CASSQGPGTYEQYF. The CDR3 coding sequence is TGTGCCAGCAGCCAAGGGCCCGGGACCTACGAGCAGTACTTC.

The rearrangement links TRBV7-2 to TRBJ1-1; D is ambiguous. CDR3 length: 15 amino acids. Germline CDR1 reads SGHTA; CDR2 reads FQGNSA. The V end was cut by 5 bases, the J end by 3 bases, with 16 bases between. The CDR3 loop is CASSPPTLGDTEAFF. DNA for the CDR3: TGTGCCAGCAGCCCACCGACACTCGGGGACACTGAAGCTTTCTTT.

The chain employs TRBV5-1 and TRBJ2-6; unclear D gene. CDR3 length equals 15 residues. Germline lookup yields CDR1 SGHRS and CDR2 YFSETQ. Trimming removed 4 bases from V and 2 bases from J, with 10 bases in between. The CDR3 loop is CASSQAIAGANVLTF. The CDR3 DNA is TGCGCCAGCAGCCAAGCAATAGCTGGGGCCAACGTCCTGACTTTC. Using reference TRBV5-1 and TRBJ2-6 for the parts outside the CDR3, the full variable domain is KAGVTQTPRYLIKTRGQQVTLSCSPISGHRSVSWYQQTPGQGLQFLFEYFSETQRNKGNFPGRFSGRQFSNSRSEMNVSTLELGDSALYLCASSQAIAGANVLTFGAGSRLTVL.

The V call is TRBV9, the J call TRBJ2-7; no clear D. The V gene's germline CDR1 is SGDLS and CDR2 YYNGEE. Trimming removed 0 bases at V and 5 bases at J, with 9 bases between. This CDR3 is built from 13 residues. CDR3 DNA: TGTGCCAGCAGCGTAGATACAGCCCACGAGCAGTACTTC. Translation: CASSVDTAHEQYF. Using reference TRBV9 and TRBJ2-7 for the parts outside the CDR3, the full variable domain is DSGVTQTPKHLITATGQRVTLRCSPRSGDLSVYWYQQSLDQGLQFLIQYYNGEERAKGNILERFSAQQFPDLHSELNLSSLELGDSALYFCASSVDTAHEQYFGPGTRLTVT.

The chain joins TRBV11-2 to TRBJ2-7; 7 bases align to TRBD1. The germline CDR1 and CDR2 sequences are SGHAT and FQNNGV. The CDR3 is 17 residues long. V gave up 2 bases and J gave up 3 bases; unmatched junction bases: 13. The CDR3 sequence is CASSLSARQGLFYEQYF. In nucleotides, the CDR3 is TGTGCCAGCAGCTTATCCGCAAGACAGGGCCTTTTCTACGAGCAGTACTTC. Based on the CDR3 plus reference TRBV11-2 and TRBJ2-7, the full variable domain is EAGVAQSPRYKIIEKRQSVAFWCNPISGHATLYWYQQILGQGPKLLIQFQNNGVVDDSQLPKDRFSAERLKGVDSTLKIQPAKLEDSAVYLCASSLSARQGLFYEQYFGPGTRLTVT.

V is TRBV24-1 and J is TRBJ2-2, with D perhaps TRBD1 (6 bases). CDR1 is KGHDR and CDR2 is SFDVKD in the germline V gene. The V gene lost 3 bases and the J gene lost 0 bases, with 10 bases spanning the gap. The CDR3 contains 16 residues. CDR3 in amino acids: CATSDVGAANTGELFF. The CDR3 nucleotides are TGTGCCACCAGTGATGTGGGGGCCGCGAACACCGGGGAGCTGTTTTTT.

The chain is built from TRBV6-5 and TRBJ1-5; D gene uncertain. The V gene's germline CDR1 is MNHEY and CDR2 SVGAGI. This CDR3 contains 14 residues. V was pared by 7 bases and J by 0 bases, with 10 bases between. The CDR3 sequence: CASIYSHSNQPQHF. Written as DNA, the CDR3 is TGTGCCAGCATCTACAGTCATAGCAATCAGCCCCAGCATTTT.

The chain joins TRBV5-4 to TRBJ1-1; the match to TRBD1 covers 9 bases. CDR1 is SGHNT, CDR2 YYREEE, per germline (reference sequence). This CDR3 has 17 amino acids. V lost 3 bases to trimming and J lost 6 bases; unmatched junction nucleotides: 15. The CDR3: CASSSGRDRVTGPEAFF. The CDR3 DNA is TGTGCCAGCAGCTCCGGACGGGACAGGGTCACTGGTCCTGAAGCTTTCTTT.